The rows below give T cell receptor beta chains drawn from one sample of a study of blood T cell repertoires in COVID-19. The method was immunoSEQ multiplex PCR; TCRdb's version includes in-frame clones alone and lacks a portion of them. The table includes approximately 84,000 clones, approximately 82% detected once. Sequenced: peripheral blood. The receptors were sampled from a human donor in a cohort sampled during active COVID-19. CDR3s include the opening cysteine and the closing phenylalanine or tryptophan. Each record gives: CDR3 protein, CDR3 DNA, V gene, J gene, D gene, clone size, CDR3 length. D genes are given only for firm matches. Clone size appears in some rows only: once, few, many, or a class for an expanded clone.

cdr3_aa: CSASEGQGDEKLFF
cdr3_nt: TGCAGTGCTAGTGAGGGACAGGGAGATGAAAAACTGTTTTTT
v_call: TRBV20-1
j_call: TRBJ1-4
d_call: TRBD1
clone_size: -
cdr3_length: 14

cdr3_aa: CASSYSGQGNQPQHF
cdr3_nt: TGTGCCAGCAGTTACTCGGGACAGGGGAATCAGCCCCAGCATTTT
v_call: TRBV6-2/TRBV6-3
j_call: TRBJ1-5
d_call: TRBD1
clone_size: few
cdr3_length: 15

cdr3_aa: CASSAGELAYEQYF
cdr3_nt: TGTGCCAGCAGTGCCGGGGAGCTGGCCTACGAGCAGTACTTC
v_call: TRBV2
j_call: TRBJ2-7
d_call: -
clone_size: few
cdr3_length: 14

cdr3_aa: CASSLRLAGAGGELFF
cdr3_nt: TGTGCCAGCAGTCTTAGACTAGCGGGAGCTGGCGGGGAGCTGTTTTTT
v_call: TRBV7-2
j_call: TRBJ2-2
d_call: TRBD2
clone_size: -
cdr3_length: 16

cdr3_aa: CASSHPGQGLDYGYTF
cdr3_nt: TGTGCCAGCAGCCACCCGGGACAGGGGCTCGACTATGGCTACACCTTC
v_call: TRBV4-2
j_call: TRBJ1-2
d_call: TRBD1
clone_size: once
cdr3_length: 16

cdr3_aa: CASSLLGLSSYEQYF
cdr3_nt: TGTGCCAGCAGTTTATTGGGGCTCAGCTCCTACGAGCAGTACTTC
v_call: TRBV28
j_call: TRBJ2-7
d_call: -
clone_size: once
cdr3_length: 15

cdr3_aa: CASSQDAMSGYTF
cdr3_nt: TGTGCCAGCAGCCAAGATGCGATGAGTGGCTACACCTTC
v_call: TRBV3-1/TRBV3-2
j_call: TRBJ1-2
d_call: -
clone_size: -
cdr3_length: 13

cdr3_aa: CSVGVRDFYEQYF
cdr3_nt: TGCAGCGTTGGAGTCAGGGATTTCTACGAGCAGTACTTC
v_call: TRBV29-1
j_call: TRBJ2-7
d_call: -
clone_size: -
cdr3_length: 13

cdr3_aa: CASSSGQSNQPQHF
cdr3_nt: TGTGCCAGCAGCTCCGGACAGAGCAATCAGCCCCAGCATTTT
v_call: TRBV3-1/TRBV3-2
j_call: TRBJ1-5
d_call: -
clone_size: few
cdr3_length: 14

cdr3_aa: CASSQGGGGYQPQHF
cdr3_nt: TGCGCCAGCAGCCAAGGGGGAGGGGGGTATCAGCCCCAGCATTTT
v_call: TRBV4-1
j_call: TRBJ1-5
d_call: -
clone_size: -
cdr3_length: 15

cdr3_aa: CASSLRAGRNTGELFF
cdr3_nt: TGTGCCAGCAGCTTAAGGGCGGGTAGGAACACCGGGGAGCTGTTTTTT
v_call: TRBV7-3
j_call: TRBJ2-2
d_call: -
clone_size: -
cdr3_length: 16

cdr3_aa: CASSTGTAVAKNIQYF
cdr3_nt: TGTGCCAGCAGCACGGGGACAGCCGTAGCCAAAAACATTCAGTACTTC
v_call: TRBV11-1
j_call: TRBJ2-4
d_call: TRBD1
clone_size: -
cdr3_length: 16

cdr3_aa: CATSHRDSYQGAQYF
cdr3_nt: TGTGCCACCAGCCACCGGGACAGCTACCAGGGGGCCCAGTACTTC
v_call: TRBV15
j_call: TRBJ2-5
d_call: TRBD1
clone_size: -
cdr3_length: 15

cdr3_aa: CASSKGDTSNQPQHF
cdr3_nt: TGTGCCAGCAGTAAAGGCGACACTAGCAATCAGCCCCAGCATTTT
v_call: TRBV2
j_call: TRBJ1-5
d_call: -
clone_size: -
cdr3_length: 15

cdr3_aa: CASSRTSGYNEQFF
cdr3_nt: TGTGCCAGTAGTCGGACTAGCGGGTACAATGAGCAGTTCTTC
v_call: TRBV19
j_call: TRBJ2-1
d_call: TRBD2
clone_size: -
cdr3_length: 14

cdr3_aa: CASSEHLGFGNQPQHF
cdr3_nt: TGCGCCAGCAGTGAGCATCTCGGTTTCGGCAATCAGCCCCAGCATTTT
v_call: TRBV10-2
j_call: TRBJ1-5
d_call: -
clone_size: -
cdr3_length: 16

cdr3_aa: CASSFAENYGYTF
cdr3_nt: TGTGCCAGCAGCTTCGCAGAAAACTATGGCTACACCTTC
v_call: TRBV7-8
j_call: TRBJ1-2
d_call: -
clone_size: -
cdr3_length: 13

cdr3_aa: CASSLGAQDYNEQFF
cdr3_nt: TGTGCCAGCAGCTTAGGTGCCCAGGATTACAATGAGCAGTTCTTC
v_call: TRBV7-2
j_call: TRBJ2-1
d_call: -
clone_size: -
cdr3_length: 15

cdr3_aa: CASGLADLYEQYF
cdr3_nt: TGTGCCAGCGGACTAGCGGACTTATACGAGCAGTACTTC
v_call: TRBV6-5
j_call: TRBJ2-7
d_call: TRBD2
clone_size: -
cdr3_length: 13

cdr3_aa: CASSQGLAGRSYEQYF
cdr3_nt: TGTGCCAGCAGCCAAGGTCTAGCGGGACGCTCCTACGAGCAGTACTTC
v_call: TRBV3-1/TRBV3-2
j_call: TRBJ2-7
d_call: TRBD2
clone_size: -
cdr3_length: 16

cdr3_aa: CASSLARGPLYEQYF
cdr3_nt: TGTGCCAGCAGCTTAGCCAGGGGGCCGTTGTACGAGCAGTACTTC
v_call: TRBV7-2
j_call: TRBJ2-7
d_call: TRBD1
clone_size: -
cdr3_length: 15

cdr3_aa: CASSSGLAGFQETQYF
cdr3_nt: TGCGCCAGCAGCTCCGGACTAGCGGGTTTTCAAGAGACCCAGTACTTC
v_call: TRBV5-1
j_call: TRBJ2-5
d_call: TRBD2
clone_size: -
cdr3_length: 16

cdr3_aa: CASSHGQGNTGELFF
cdr3_nt: TGCGCCAGCAGCCACGGACAGGGGAACACCGGGGAGCTGTTTTTT
v_call: TRBV5-1
j_call: TRBJ2-2
d_call: TRBD1
clone_size: -
cdr3_length: 15

cdr3_aa: CSVGGETQYF
cdr3_nt: TGCAGCGTTGGAGGAGAGACCCAGTACTTC
v_call: TRBV29-1
j_call: TRBJ2-5
d_call: -
clone_size: -
cdr3_length: 10

cdr3_aa: CASSRLAGSLNEQFF
cdr3_nt: TGTGCCAGCAGTAGACTAGCGGGGTCCTTGAATGAGCAGTTCTTC
v_call: TRBV11-2
j_call: TRBJ2-1
d_call: TRBD2
clone_size: -
cdr3_length: 15

cdr3_aa: CASTRQGIDEQYF
cdr3_nt: TGTGCCAGCACCCGACAGGGGATAGACGAGCAGTACTTC
v_call: TRBV6-5
j_call: TRBJ2-7
d_call: TRBD1
clone_size: -
cdr3_length: 13

cdr3_aa: CASSKGDSREKLFF
cdr3_nt: TGTGCCAGCAGCAAAGGGGACTCTCGAGAAAAACTGTTTTTT
v_call: TRBV21-1
j_call: TRBJ1-4
d_call: -
clone_size: -
cdr3_length: 14

cdr3_aa: CASSYVRATEAFF
cdr3_nt: TGTGCCAGCAGTTACGTCAGGGCCACTGAAGCTTTCTTT
v_call: TRBV6-2/TRBV6-3
j_call: TRBJ1-1
d_call: -
clone_size: -
cdr3_length: 13

cdr3_aa: CASSQTLDREAFF
cdr3_nt: TGCGCCAGCAGCCAAACTCTCGACAGAGAAGCTTTCTTT
v_call: TRBV5-1
j_call: TRBJ1-1
d_call: -
clone_size: -
cdr3_length: 13

cdr3_aa: CASSRDSVSTIYF
cdr3_nt: TGTGCCAGCAGCCGGGACTCAGTCAGCACCATATATTTT
v_call: TRBV5-6
j_call: TRBJ1-3
d_call: -
clone_size: -
cdr3_length: 13

cdr3_aa: CASSISLGQDSQPQHF
cdr3_nt: TGTGCCAGTAGTATTTCTTTGGGCCAGGATTCTCAGCCCCAGCATTTT
v_call: TRBV19
j_call: TRBJ1-5
d_call: -
clone_size: once
cdr3_length: 16

cdr3_aa: CASSLRVERAQPQHF
cdr3_nt: TGTGCCAGCAGCCTCCGTGTAGAGCGGGCTCAGCCCCAGCATTTT
v_call: TRBV7-2
j_call: TRBJ1-5
d_call: -
clone_size: -
cdr3_length: 15

cdr3_aa: CASSQPLAVISINPGNTIYF
cdr3_nt: TGCGCCAGCAGTCAACCCCTAGCGGTAATCTCCATAAATCCTGGAAACACCATATATTTT
v_call: TRBV23-1
j_call: TRBJ1-3
d_call: -
clone_size: -
cdr3_length: 20

cdr3_aa: CASSLVAGGRNEQYF
cdr3_nt: TGCGCCAGCAGCTTGGTCGCGGGGGGCAGAAACGAGCAGTACTTC
v_call: TRBV5-1
j_call: TRBJ2-7
d_call: TRBD2
clone_size: once
cdr3_length: 15

cdr3_aa: CASSQDREGSIIAKNIQYF
cdr3_nt: TGCGCCAGCAGCCAAGATCGCGAAGGTAGCATTATAGCCAAAAACATTCAGTACTTC
v_call: TRBV4-1
j_call: TRBJ2-4
d_call: -
clone_size: -
cdr3_length: 19

cdr3_aa: CASETGSGDGYTF
cdr3_nt: TGTGCCAGTGAGACAGGGTCAGGGGACGGCTACACCTTC
v_call: TRBV2
j_call: TRBJ1-2
d_call: TRBD1
clone_size: -
cdr3_length: 13

cdr3_aa: CASSPRQGLATNEKLFF
cdr3_nt: TGCGCCAGCAGCCCACGACAGGGACTCGCAACTAATGAAAAACTGTTTTTT
v_call: TRBV5-1
j_call: TRBJ1-4
d_call: TRBD1
clone_size: once
cdr3_length: 17

cdr3_aa: CASSLGLDGYTF
cdr3_nt: TGTGCCAGCAGCTTAGGGCTTGATGGCTACACCTTC
v_call: TRBV7-2
j_call: TRBJ1-2
d_call: -
clone_size: -
cdr3_length: 12

cdr3_aa: CASASGNYGYTF
cdr3_nt: TGTGCCAGCGCCTCAGGGAACTATGGCTACACCTTC
v_call: TRBV18
j_call: TRBJ1-2
d_call: -
clone_size: -
cdr3_length: 12

cdr3_aa: CSAERRGLNTEAFF
cdr3_nt: TGCAGCGCCGAGCGACGGGGATTGAACACTGAAGCTTTCTTT
v_call: TRBV29-1
j_call: TRBJ1-1
d_call: -
clone_size: -
cdr3_length: 14

cdr3_aa: CASSPRASYEQYF
cdr3_nt: TGTGCCAGCAGCCCGCGGGCCTCCTACGAGCAGTACTTC
v_call: TRBV5-6
j_call: TRBJ2-7
d_call: -
clone_size: once
cdr3_length: 13

cdr3_aa: CASSLVGLPRGVYGEAFF
cdr3_nt: TGTGCCAGCAGCTTAGTCGGTCTCCCACGCGGGGTCTATGGTGAAGCTTTCTTT
v_call: TRBV11-2
j_call: TRBJ1-1
d_call: -
clone_size: -
cdr3_length: 18

cdr3_aa: CASSLVRGSYNEQFF
cdr3_nt: TGTGCCAGCAGCTTAGTCAGGGGATCCTACAATGAGCAGTTCTTC
v_call: TRBV7-2
j_call: TRBJ2-1
d_call: -
clone_size: -
cdr3_length: 15

cdr3_aa: CASSRRDSFGETQYF
cdr3_nt: TGTGCCAGCAGCCGACGGGACTCCTTCGGGGAGACCCAGTACTTC
v_call: TRBV7-9
j_call: TRBJ2-5
d_call: -
clone_size: -
cdr3_length: 15

cdr3_aa: CASSTQGQGYEQYF
cdr3_nt: TGTGCCAGCTCAACTCAGGGACAGGGCTACGAGCAGTACTTC
v_call: TRBV18
j_call: TRBJ2-7
d_call: TRBD1
clone_size: -
cdr3_length: 14

cdr3_aa: CASSLYLAAGSTDTQYF
cdr3_nt: TGTGCCAGCAGCTTGTATCTAGCGGCAGGATCCACAGATACGCAGTATTTT
v_call: TRBV5-4
j_call: TRBJ2-3
d_call: TRBD2
clone_size: -
cdr3_length: 17

cdr3_aa: CASSPLAGGYNEQFF
cdr3_nt: TGTGCCAGCTCACCACTTGCGGGGGGTTACAATGAGCAGTTCTTC
v_call: TRBV18
j_call: TRBJ2-1
d_call: TRBD2
clone_size: -
cdr3_length: 15

cdr3_aa: CASAGGPGETQYF
cdr3_nt: TGTGCTAGTGCCGGAGGACCGGGGGAGACCCAGTACTTC
v_call: TRBV12-5
j_call: TRBJ2-5
d_call: -
clone_size: -
cdr3_length: 13

cdr3_aa: CASSLRGSSNQPQHF
cdr3_nt: TGTGCCAGTAGCCTCAGGGGATCCAGCAATCAGCCCCAGCATTTT
v_call: TRBV19
j_call: TRBJ1-5
d_call: -
clone_size: few
cdr3_length: 15

cdr3_aa: CASSITLTGYNSPLHF
cdr3_nt: TGTGCCAGTAGTATCACCCTGACAGGGTATAATTCACCCCTCCACTTT
v_call: TRBV19
j_call: TRBJ1-6
d_call: TRBD1
clone_size: once
cdr3_length: 16

cdr3_aa: CASSVRHLRYNEQFF
cdr3_nt: TGTGCCAGCAGCGTACGACATCTACGTTACAATGAGCAGTTCTTC
v_call: TRBV28
j_call: TRBJ2-1
d_call: -
clone_size: few
cdr3_length: 15

cdr3_aa: CASSSDRGIGELFF
cdr3_nt: TGCGCCAGCAGCTCAGACAGGGGTATCGGGGAGCTGTTTTTT
v_call: TRBV5-1
j_call: TRBJ2-2
d_call: TRBD1
clone_size: few
cdr3_length: 14